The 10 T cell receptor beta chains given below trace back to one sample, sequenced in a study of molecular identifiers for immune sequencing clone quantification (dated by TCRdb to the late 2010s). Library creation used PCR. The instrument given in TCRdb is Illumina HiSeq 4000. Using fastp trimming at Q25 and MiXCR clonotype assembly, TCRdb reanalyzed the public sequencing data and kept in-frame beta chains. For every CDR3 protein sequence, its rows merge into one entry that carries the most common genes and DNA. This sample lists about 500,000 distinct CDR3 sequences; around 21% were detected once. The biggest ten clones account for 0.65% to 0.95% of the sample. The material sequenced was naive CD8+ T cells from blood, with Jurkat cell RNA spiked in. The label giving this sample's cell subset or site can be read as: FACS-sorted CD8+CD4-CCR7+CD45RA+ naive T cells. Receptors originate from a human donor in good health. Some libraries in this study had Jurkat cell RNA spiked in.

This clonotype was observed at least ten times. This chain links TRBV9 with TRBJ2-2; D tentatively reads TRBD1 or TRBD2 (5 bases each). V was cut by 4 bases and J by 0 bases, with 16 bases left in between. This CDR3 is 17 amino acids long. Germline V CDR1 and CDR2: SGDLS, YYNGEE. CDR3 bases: TGTGCCAGCAGCATTAGTGGGGGACGCGCGAACACCGGGGAGCTGTTTTTT. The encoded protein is CASSISGGRANTGELFF.

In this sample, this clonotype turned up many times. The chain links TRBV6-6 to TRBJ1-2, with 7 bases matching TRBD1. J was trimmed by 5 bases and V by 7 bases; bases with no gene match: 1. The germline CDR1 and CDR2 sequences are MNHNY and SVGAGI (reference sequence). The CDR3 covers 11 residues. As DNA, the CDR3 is TGTGCCAGCATCAGGGGGTATGGCTACACCTTC. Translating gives CASIRGYGYTF.

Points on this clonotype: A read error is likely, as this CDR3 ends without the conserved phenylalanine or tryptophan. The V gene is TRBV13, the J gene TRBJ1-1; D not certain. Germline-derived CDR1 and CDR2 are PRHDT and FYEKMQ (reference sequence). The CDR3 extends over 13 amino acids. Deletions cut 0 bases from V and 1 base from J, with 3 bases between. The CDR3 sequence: CASSLGANTEAFL. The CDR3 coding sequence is TGTGCCAGCAGCTTAGGGGCGAACACTGAAGCTTTCCTT.

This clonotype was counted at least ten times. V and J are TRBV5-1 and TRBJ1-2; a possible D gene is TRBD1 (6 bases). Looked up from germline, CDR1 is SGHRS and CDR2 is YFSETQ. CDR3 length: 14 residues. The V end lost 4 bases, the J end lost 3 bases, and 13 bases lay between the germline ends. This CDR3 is CASSLTGQHYGYTF. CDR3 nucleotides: TGCGCCAGCAGCCTGACAGGACAGCACTATGGCTACACCTTC.

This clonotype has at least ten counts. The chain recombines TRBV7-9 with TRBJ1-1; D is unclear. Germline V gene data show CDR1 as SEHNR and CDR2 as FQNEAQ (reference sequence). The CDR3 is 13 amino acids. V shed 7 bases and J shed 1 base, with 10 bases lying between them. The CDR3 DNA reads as TGTGCCAGCAACCCTACTCAGAACACTGAAGCTTTCTTT. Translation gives CASNPTQNTEAFF.

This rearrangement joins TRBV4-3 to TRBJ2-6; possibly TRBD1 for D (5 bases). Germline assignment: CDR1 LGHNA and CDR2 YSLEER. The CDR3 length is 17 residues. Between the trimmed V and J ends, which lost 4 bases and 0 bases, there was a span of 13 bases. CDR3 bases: TGCGCCAGCAGCCTATCATACAGGTACTCTGGGGCCAACGTCCTGACTTTC. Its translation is CASSLSYRYSGANVLTF.

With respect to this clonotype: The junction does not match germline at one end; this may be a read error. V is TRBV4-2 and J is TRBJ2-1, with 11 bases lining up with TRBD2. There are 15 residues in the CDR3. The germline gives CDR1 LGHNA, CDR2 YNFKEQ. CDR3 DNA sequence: TGTGCCAACAGCCAAGATAGCGGGAGGGCGGATGAGCAGTTCTTC. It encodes CANSQDSGRADEQFF.

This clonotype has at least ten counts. The CDR3 protein is CASSYSGSPPDTQYF. In nucleotides, the CDR3 is TGTGCCAGCAGCTATAGCGGGAGTCCCCCAGATACGCAGTATTTT. The chain employs TRBV12-3 or TRBV12-4 and TRBJ2-3, with TRBD2 matching 9 bases. CDR3 length: 15 residues. The junction had 8 bases not matched to a gene; V was cut back by 6 bases and J by 4 bases.

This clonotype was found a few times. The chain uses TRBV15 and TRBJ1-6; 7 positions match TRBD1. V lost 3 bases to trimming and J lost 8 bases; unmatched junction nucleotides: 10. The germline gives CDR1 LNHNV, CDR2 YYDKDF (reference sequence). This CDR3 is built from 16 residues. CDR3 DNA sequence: TGTGCCACCAGCAGTGGGGGAGCAGGGGGACATTCACCCCTCCACTTT. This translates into CATSSGGAGGHSPLHF.

CDR3 sequence reads: CASSLPTGWNEQFF. DNA of the CDR3: TGCGCCAGCAGCCTCCCGACAGGGTGGAATGAGCAGTTCTTC. The rearrangement joins TRBV5-1 to TRBJ2-1, with TRBD1 matching over 7 bases. CDR1 SGHRS and CDR2 YFSETQ come from the germline V gene. The ends lost 4 bases at V and 7 bases at J; junction bases unmatched: 8. This CDR3 is 14 amino acids long.